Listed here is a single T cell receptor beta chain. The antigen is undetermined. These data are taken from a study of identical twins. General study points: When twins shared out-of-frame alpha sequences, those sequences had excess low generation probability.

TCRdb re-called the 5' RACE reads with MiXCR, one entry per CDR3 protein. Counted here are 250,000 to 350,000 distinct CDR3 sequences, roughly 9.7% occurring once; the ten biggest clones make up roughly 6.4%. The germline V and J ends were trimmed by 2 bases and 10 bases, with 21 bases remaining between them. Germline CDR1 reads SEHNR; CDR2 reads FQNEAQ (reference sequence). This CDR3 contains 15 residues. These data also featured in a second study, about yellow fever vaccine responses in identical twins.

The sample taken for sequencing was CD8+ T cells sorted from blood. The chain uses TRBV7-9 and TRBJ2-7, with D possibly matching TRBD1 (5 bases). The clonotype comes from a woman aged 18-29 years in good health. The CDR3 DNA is TGTGCCAGCAGCTTAAGGGCCCCCCCCGACAGCAACCAGTACTTC. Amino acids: CASSLRAPPDSNQYF.